This passage covers 8 T cell receptor beta chains from one sample sequenced in a study of patients and donors after allogeneic stem cell transplantation. MiXCR, run by TCRdb on the RT-PCR reads, gives a single entry per CDR3 protein. The sample comprises around 17,000 distinct CDR3 sequences, under 35% of which are singletons, and 36% rests with the top ten. What was sequenced was blood, either unsorted or a sorted T cell fraction (not recorded which). These receptors were obtained from a human donor who was either an allogeneic HSCT recipient or a stem cell or donor lymphocyte infusion donor (not recorded which). It is not recorded whose cells these are; they may come from a transplant donor.

In its sample, this clonotype ranks as medium-sized. This sequence joins TRBV28 and TRBJ1-2; 8 bases are shared with TRBD1. CDR3 size: 15 residues. Per germline, CDR1 MDHEN and CDR2 SYDVKM. V lost 7 bases, J lost 4 bases, and 11 bases stayed unmatched. For the CDR3, the DNA is TGTGCCAGCATGGGGACAGGCGCCCCCTTCTATGGCTACACCTTC. Amino acids: CASMGTGAPFYGYTF.

This clonotype was seen once. The genes are TRBV18 and TRBJ2-3; TRBD2 is a possible D gene (6 bases). V shed 10 bases and J shed 11 bases, with 16 bases lying between them. Per germline, CDR1 KGHSH and CDR2 LQKENI. The CDR3 totals 11 residues. CDR3 in amino acids: CATTLLGRQYF. For the CDR3, the DNA is TGTGCCACCACCCTGCTCGGGAGGCAGTATTTT.

The rearrangement joins TRBV18 to TRBJ1-1, with D unclear. The V end was cut by 6 bases, the J end by 4 bases, with 12 bases between. Per the germline V gene, CDR1 is KGHSH and CDR2 is LQKENI. This CDR3 is 13 amino acids long. The DNA of the CDR3 is TGTGCCAGCTCCCCGAGGGAGGGCACTGAAGCTTTCTTT. Protein product: CASSPREGTEAFF. The entire variable domain, with the rest obtained from reference TRBV18 and TRBJ1-1, is as follows: NAGVMQNPRHLVRRRGQEARLRCSPMKGHSHVYWYRQLPEEGLKFMVYLQKENIIDESGMPKERFSAEFPKEGPSILRIQQVVRGDSAAYFCASSPREGTEAFFGQGTRLTVV.

This clonotype is medium-sized within its sample. The gene calls are TRBV6-5 and TRBJ1-3; D might be TRBD1 (5 bases). The CDR3 is 15 amino acids. Trimming cost V 5 bases and J 0 bases, with 11 bases left between them. The germline V gene encodes CDR1 MNHEY and CDR2 SVGAGI. This chain's CDR3 is CASSLDSSSGNTIYF. DNA for the CDR3: TGTGCCAGCAGTCTCGACAGCTCCTCTGGAAACACCATATATTTT.

This clonotype was seen a handful of times. This chain joins TRBV6-5 and TRBJ1-2, with D unresolved. Trimming removed 0 bases from V and 2 bases from J, with 16 bases in between. This CDR3 region has 17 residues. Germline V gene data show CDR1 as MNHEY and CDR2 as SVGAGI. DNA of the CDR3: TGTGCCAGCAGTTACTCGAAATCCCGCGGTTACAACTATGGCTACACCTTC. This gives the protein CASSYSKSRGYNYGYTF.

Turning to this clonotype: It is likely a read error, because the conserved phenylalanine at the end of the CDR3 is missing. The chain is built from TRBV9 and TRBJ1-5; 12 bases map to TRBD1. Germline-derived CDR1 and CDR2 are SGDLS and YYNGEE. The CDR3 totals 15 residues. V was pared by 4 bases and J by 5 bases, with 4 bases of the junction left unmatched. CDR3 DNA: TGTGCCAGCAGCCTTGGGACAGGGGGCTATCAGCCCCAGCATTTA. Protein: CASSLGTGGYQPQHL.

This clonotype has ten or more counts. This sequence joins TRBV7-9 and TRBJ1-6, with 10 bases fitting TRBD1. V shed 5 bases, J shed 10 bases, and the junction held 5 bases outside the gene matches. Germline values: CDR1 SEHNR, CDR2 FQNEAQ (reference sequence). The CDR3 extends over 14 amino acids. The chain's CDR3 is CASSTGTGASPLHF. For the CDR3, the DNA is TGTGCCAGCAGCACCGGGACAGGGGCATCACCCCTCCACTTT.

The sample holds a few counts of this clonotype. This chain joins TRBV6-2 or TRBV6-3 and TRBJ2-3; D unresolved. This CDR3 is built from 14 residues. From germline, CDR1 is MNHEY and CDR2 SVGEGT. Trimming stripped 6 bases from V and 4 bases from J, with 14 bases between. The CDR3 DNA reads TGTGCCAGCAGCCCGAAAAGCAGCCCAGATACGCAGTATTTT. Residues: CASSPKSSPDTQYF.